This TCR beta chain was recovered during a study of identical twins. Findings and limits, study-wide: Zero-insertion findings could be partly confounded by invariant cells (MAIT and iNKT cells).

A word on this clonotype: No antigen is known for it.

A universal primer site arose from template switching, and cDNA bore unique molecular identifiers. MiXCR was run by TCRdb on the 5' RACE reads, yielding one entry per CDR3 protein. The sample has roughly 1,500,000 distinct CDR3 sequences; less than 40% are singletons. V was cut by 2 bases and J by 3 bases, with 17 bases left in between. Germline V gene data show CDR1 as MGHRA and CDR2 as YSYEKL. The CDR3 totals 17 residues. V usage is TRBV4-1 and J usage is TRBJ2-1, with D hard to call. This receptor was identified in a newborn girl in good health. Sequencing was done on a sample of cord blood. This CDR3 is CASSQFGPRPFYNEQFF. The CDR3 DNA is TGCGCCAGCAGCCAATTTGGCCCGAGACCATTCTACAATGAGCAGTTCTTC.